A selection of T cell receptor beta chains follows, all from one sample in a study of blood T cell repertoires in COVID-19. Produced via immunoSEQ multiplex PCR; TCRdb's table is partial and in-frame only. The sample contains about 73,000 clones, approximately 88% of which appear only once. Sample: peripheral blood. Every receptor here comes from a man older than 75 with active or convalescent COVID-19. CDR3s include the opening cysteine and the closing phenylalanine or tryptophan. A D gene is named only where the DNA matches it firmly. Rows give clone size only sometimes, using once, few, many, or a class for an expanded clone.

length | size | D | J | V | CDR3 | DNA
13 | . | TRBD2 | TRBJ2-5 | TRBV7-9 | CASSRGGAETQYF | TGTGCCAGCAGCCGCGGGGGGGCGGAGACCCAGTACTTC
15 | . | . | TRBJ2-7 | TRBV6-6 | CASSSREYTSYEQYF | TGTGCCAGCAGTTCACGGGAGTATACGTCCTACGAGCAGTACTTC
13 | . | . | TRBJ2-1 | TRBV11-3 | CASSLGPRQEQFF | TGTGCCAGCAGCTTAGGACCCAGACAGGAGCAGTTCTTC
13 | . | . | TRBJ2-1 | TRBV11-2 | CASSLRLVDEQFF | TGTGCCAGCAGCTTACGGTTGGTCGATGAGCAGTTCTTC
17 | . | . | TRBJ1-5 | TRBV28 | CASSLTSTGFSNQPQHF | TGTGCCAGCAGTTTAACAAGTACAGGGTTTAGCAATCAGCCCCAGCATTTT
13 | . | TRBD1 | TRBJ1-2 | TRBV5-1 | CASSREGAQGYTF | TGCGCCAGCAGCAGAGAGGGGGCGCAGGGCTACACCTTC
16 | . | . | TRBJ1-1 | TRBV7-8 | CASSLLRGQGETEAFF | TGTGCCAGCAGCTTACTTAGGGGTCAGGGTGAGACTGAAGCTTTCTTT
14 | . | . | TRBJ1-6 | TRBV28 | CASNTGRWNSPLHF | TGTGCCAGCAACACAGGGAGATGGAATTCACCCCTCCACTTT
16 | . | . | TRBJ1-6 | TRBV2 | CASETDRSSYNSPLHF | TGTGCCAGCGAAACTGACAGGAGCTCCTATAATTCACCCCTCCACTTT
15 | few | . | TRBJ2-5 | TRBV21-1 | CASSKRTGGWETQYF | TGTGCCAGCAGCAAGAGGACAGGGGGCTGGGAGACCCAGTACTTC
13 | few | . | TRBJ2-1 | TRBV12-3/TRBV12-4 | CASSFGLYNEQFF | TGTGCCAGCAGTTTCGGACTGTACAATGAGCAGTTCTTC
16 | . | TRBD2 | TRBJ2-1 | TRBV7-2 | CASSLVLAGLYNEQFF | TGTGCCAGCAGCTTAGTTCTAGCGGGCCTCTACAATGAGCAGTTCTTC
14 | . | TRBD2 | TRBJ2-3 | TRBV28 | CASGGGISTDTQYF | TGTGCCAGCGGCGGGGGTATAAGCACAGATACGCAGTATTTT
13 | . | . | TRBJ2-7 | TRBV6-1 | CASSDVRVREQYF | TGTGCCAGCAGTGATGTCAGGGTCCGCGAGCAGTACTTC
12 | . | . | TRBJ1-6 | TRBV30 | CAGSGGRSPLHF | TGTGCCGGATCGGGGGGCCGGTCACCCCTCCACTTT
16 | . | . | TRBJ2-3 | TRBV18 | CASSPIWGGSTDTQYF | TGTGCCAGCTCACCCATTTGGGGCGGAAGCACAGATACGCAGTATTTT
14 | . | TRBD2 | TRBJ2-1 | TRBV30 | CAWTGLAEYNEQFF | TGTGCCTGGACGGGACTAGCGGAATACAATGAGCAGTTCTTC
13 | . | TRBD1 | TRBJ1-2 | TRBV30 | CAWRDRGRGGYTF | TGTGCCTGGAGAGACAGGGGGCGCGGTGGCTACACCTTC
13 | . | TRBD2 | TRBJ2-1 | TRBV7-9 | CASSPSGLADLFF | TGTGCCAGCAGCCCGTCTGGACTAGCGGATCTGTTCTTC
18 | . | TRBD1 | TRBJ2-7 | TRBV5-1 | CASSLAPLGQGGSYEQYF | TGCGCCAGCAGCTTGGCACCCCTGGGACAGGGAGGCTCCTACGAGCAGTACTTC
13 | . | TRBD1 | TRBJ1-5 | TRBV5-6 | CASTGQRNQPQHF | TGTGCCAGCACGGGACAGCGCAATCAGCCCCAGCATTTT
13 | . | . | TRBJ1-2 | TRBV12-3/TRBV12-4 | CASSYGEAYGYTF | TGTGCCAGCAGTTACGGGGAAGCCTATGGCTACACCTTC
14 | . | TRBD1 | TRBJ1-1 | TRBV30 | CAWNTGTENTEAFF | TGTGCCTGGAACACTGGGACAGAGAACACTGAAGCTTTCTTT
17 | . | TRBD2 | TRBJ2-1 | TRBV24-1 | CATSDKPSGGKYNEQFF | TGTGCCACCAGTGATAAGCCTAGCGGGGGGAAATACAATGAGCAGTTCTTC
18 | . | TRBD2 | TRBJ2-3 | TRBV5-4 | CASRGGSGRATPSDTQYF | TGTGCCAGCAGGGGTGGGAGCGGGAGGGCGACCCCGTCAGATACGCAGTATTTT
14 | . | . | TRBJ1-5 | TRBV5-6 | CASSLGQINQPQHF | TGTGCCAGCAGCTTGGGACAGATTAATCAGCCCCAGCATTTT
14 | . | TRBD1 | TRBJ2-7 | TRBV7-7 | CASSLGRDRDEQYF | TGTGCCAGCAGCCTGGGACGGGACAGGGACGAGCAGTACTTC
14 | . | TRBD1 | TRBJ2-1 | TRBV2 | CASSRDRGNNEQFF | TGTGCCAGCAGTCGGGACAGGGGTAACAATGAGCAGTTCTTC
17 | . | . | TRBJ1-6 | TRBV2 | CASSITAPSSYNSPLHF | TGTGCCAGCAGTATAACAGCTCCGAGCTCCTATAATTCACCCCTCCACTTT
14 | once | TRBD1 | TRBJ1-2 | TRBV5-1 | CASSFGTGEDGYTF | TGCGCCAGCAGCTTCGGGACAGGGGAGGATGGCTACACCTTC
16 | . | TRBD2 | TRBJ2-7 | TRBV19 | CASSRGTSGGSYEQYF | TGTGCCAGTAGTAGAGGGACTAGCGGGGGATCCTACGAGCAGTACTTC
15 | . | TRBD1 | TRBJ1-2 | TRBV5-1 | CASRSQGTANYGYTF | TGCGCCAGCAGATCCCAGGGGACAGCTAACTATGGCTACACCTTC
14 | few | TRBD1 | TRBJ1-5 | TRBV19 | CASSITGGMQPQHF | TGTGCCAGTAGTATAACAGGGGGCATGCAGCCCCAGCATTTT
15 | . | TRBD2 | TRBJ2-7 | TRBV19 | CASSILKAGESEQYF | TGTGCCAGTAGTATTTTAAAGGCGGGAGAAAGCGAGCAGTACTTC
14 | . | . | TRBJ2-5 | TRBV9 | CASSVPRGQETQYF | TGTGCCAGCAGCGTACCGAGAGGGCAAGAGACCCAGTACTTC
16 | . | TRBD2 | TRBJ2-7 | TRBV4-1 | CASSQEPSGRYYEQYF | TGCGCCAGCAGCCAAGAACCTAGCGGGAGATATTACGAGCAGTACTTC
17 | . | . | TRBJ1-6 | TRBV5-6 | CASSLGGGIRRNSPLHF | TGTGCCAGCAGCCTTGGAGGTGGCATCCGTAGGAATTCACCCCTCCACTTT
18 | . | TRBD1 | TRBJ1-5 | TRBV7-6 | CASSLAPRGQRGNQPQHF | TGTGCCAGCAGCTTAGCCCCCAGGGGGCAAAGAGGCAATCAGCCCCAGCATTTT
14 | . | TRBD2 | TRBJ2-7 | TRBV5-4 | CASSQREGYYEQYF | TGTGCCAGCAGCCAGCGGGAGGGCTACTACGAGCAGTACTTC
16 | . | . | TRBJ2-3 | TRBV29-1 | CSATFLRGTSTDTQYF | TGCAGCGCCACCTTTTTGCGGGGTACTAGCACAGATACGCAGTATTTT
19 | . | TRBD1 | TRBJ1-2 | TRBV30 | CAWRAGQDRGQEGNYGYTF | TGTGCCTGGAGGGCTGGACAGGATCGGGGTCAGGAAGGTAACTATGGCTACACCTTC
16 | . | . | TRBJ2-1 | TRBV5-1 | CASSSAGQPSYNEQFF | TGCGCCAGCAGCTCGGCGGGACAGCCCTCCTACAATGAGCAGTTCTTC
14 | . | . | TRBJ2-7 | TRBV5-1 | CASSLEGPELEQYF | TGCGCCAGCAGCTTGGAGGGGCCGGAGCTCGAGCAGTACTTC
15 | . | TRBD2 | TRBJ2-1 | TRBV9 | CASSPGTSGYNEQFF | TGTGCCAGCAGCCCCGGGACTAGCGGATACAATGAGCAGTTCTTC
13 | few | TRBD2 | TRBJ2-3 | TRBV27 | CASSLAGVGTQYF | TGTGCCAGCAGTTTAGCGGGAGTAGGTACGCAGTATTTT
14 | . | . | TRBJ1-5 | TRBV19 | CASSLTGPNQPQHF | TGTGCCAGTAGTCTAACAGGTCCCAATCAGCCCCAGCATTTT
15 | . | . | TRBJ2-3 | TRBV6-2/TRBV6-3 | CASSYLAGSTDTQYF | TGTGCCAGCAGTTACCTTGCGGGTAGCACAGATACGCAGTATTTT
18 | . | . | TRBJ2-6 | TRBV2 | CASSPRGAGVSGANVLTF | TGTGCCAGCAGTCCCAGGGGCGCGGGGGTCTCTGGGGCCAACGTCCTGACTTTC
13 | . | . | TRBJ2-7 | TRBV6-5 | CASTGTQGREQYF | TGTGCCAGCACCGGGACACAAGGACGTGAGCAGTACTTC
15 | . | . | TRBJ2-7 | TRBV6-5 | CASSYSPPGRYEQYF | TGTGCCAGCAGTTACTCGCCCCCAGGGCGGTACGAGCAGTACTTC